This T cell receptor beta chain was recorded in a study of patients and donors after allogeneic stem cell transplantation. This clonotype was counted between two and nine times. The junction had 4 bases not matched to a gene; V was cut back by 5 bases and J by 1 base. The CDR3 consists of 14 residues. CDR1 and CDR2 from the germline V gene are SGHTA and FQGNSA. A single record per CDR3 protein comes from TCRdb applying MiXCR to the RT-PCR reads. The data show a few hundred thousand distinct CDR3 sequences, over 30% seen once. Sequenced material: blood, either unsorted or a sorted T cell fraction (not recorded which). V gene TRBV7-2 combines with J gene TRBJ1-2; 7 bases line up with TRBD1. This TCR derives from a human donor who was either an allogeneic HSCT recipient or a stem cell or donor lymphocyte infusion donor (not recorded which). It is not recorded whose cells these are; they may come from a transplant donor. The CDR3 coding sequence is TGTGCCAGCAGCCTGGACAGGATTAACTATGGCTACACCTTC. Protein sequence: CASSLDRINYGYTF.